Below are 3 T cell receptor beta chains sequenced from a single sample in a study of vaccination and CD4 T cells after COVID-19. TCRdb ran MiXCR on the PCR reads and lists one entry per CDR3 protein. The sample has 35,000 to 45,000 distinct CDR3 sequences, around 33% seen once. The time point here: late sampling 161 to 241 days after vaccination in a few convalescent patients. Material: CD4+ T cells from blood, obtained about 7 months after SARS-CoV-2 vaccination. Receptors originate from a human donor who had recovered from COVID-19.

This clonotype was recorded a few times. This chain joins TRBV19 and TRBJ1-2; D might be TRBD1 (5 bases). CDR3 length equals 11 residues. In germline, CDR1 is LNHDA, CDR2 SQIVND (reference sequence). Trimming took off 8 bases at V and 7 bases at J, with 11 bases between the two ends. The CDR3 region is CASGTAFGYTF. The CDR3 DNA reads TGTGCCAGTGGGACGGCCTTTGGCTACACCTTC. The variable domain in full, with the rest retrieved from reference TRBV19 and TRBJ1-2, is DGGITQSPKYLFRKEGQNVTLSCEQNLNHDAMYWYRQDPGQGLRLIYYSQIVNDFQKGDIAEGYSVSREKKESFPLTVTSAQKNPTAFYLCASGTAFGYTFGSGTRLTVV.

The rearrangement uses TRBV5-1 and TRBJ2-1; D gene unclear. V was pared by 2 bases and J by 4 bases, with 4 bases between. Germline values: CDR1 SGHRS, CDR2 YFSETQ. The CDR3 is made up of 12 amino acids. The CDR3 coding sequence is TGCGCCAGCAGCTTCGAATACAATGAGCAGTTCTTC. It encodes CASSFEYNEQFF.

In nucleotides, the CDR3 is TGTGCCAGCAGTGACCCGGGGCTAACGGGAGTCAATGAGCAGTTCTTC. It specifies CASSDPGLTGVNEQFF. The rearrangement joins TRBV6-4 to TRBJ2-1; D perhaps matches TRBD2 (6 bases). In germline, CDR1 is MRHNA, CDR2 SNTAGT. This CDR3 is built from 16 residues. V was trimmed by 2 bases and J by 6 bases, leaving 17 bases between them.